The clone carrying this T cell receptor beta chain was recorded a few times. From germline, CDR1 is SEHNR and CDR2 FQNEAQ (reference sequence). Trimming took 6 bases from V and 10 from J, leaving 10 bases between them. The CDR3 is 12 residues long. This record belongs to a study of blood T cell repertoires in COVID-19. Study overall: Acute and convalescent COVID-19 specimens originated in the United States, Italy and Spain. PBMCs, B-cell-depleted T cells, or T cells provided the cDNA or gDNA that made up the material.

Per the study methods: Estimation of nucleated cell counts was performed using reference gene primer amplification. Assay: immunoSEQ multiplex PCR; the TCRdb copy retains only in-frame clones and omits some. V and J calls and clone size come straight from that table; D and trimming were deduced from the DNA. The sample records more than 110,000 clones, 70% to 80% being singletons. The receptor was derived from a woman between 50 and 59 years old with active or convalescent COVID-19. What was sequenced was peripheral blood. This sequence joins TRBV7-9 and TRBJ1-6, with a tentative D call TRBD1 (5 bases). In DNA form, the CDR3 reads TGTGCCAGCAGGGGGCGGGGGTCACCCCTCCACTTT. Its protein is CASRGRGSPLHF.